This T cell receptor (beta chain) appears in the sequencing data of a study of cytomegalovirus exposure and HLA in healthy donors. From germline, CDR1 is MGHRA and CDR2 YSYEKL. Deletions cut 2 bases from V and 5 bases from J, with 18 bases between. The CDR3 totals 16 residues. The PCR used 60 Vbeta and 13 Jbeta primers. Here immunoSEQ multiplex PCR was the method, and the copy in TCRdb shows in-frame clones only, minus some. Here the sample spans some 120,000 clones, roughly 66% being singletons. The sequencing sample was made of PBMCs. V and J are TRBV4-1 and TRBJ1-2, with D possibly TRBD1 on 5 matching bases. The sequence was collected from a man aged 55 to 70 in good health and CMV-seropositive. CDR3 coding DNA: TGCGCCAGCAGCCAAAGCTCTGGGGGAGGAGGATATGGCTACACCTTC. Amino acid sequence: CASSQSSGGGGYGYTF.